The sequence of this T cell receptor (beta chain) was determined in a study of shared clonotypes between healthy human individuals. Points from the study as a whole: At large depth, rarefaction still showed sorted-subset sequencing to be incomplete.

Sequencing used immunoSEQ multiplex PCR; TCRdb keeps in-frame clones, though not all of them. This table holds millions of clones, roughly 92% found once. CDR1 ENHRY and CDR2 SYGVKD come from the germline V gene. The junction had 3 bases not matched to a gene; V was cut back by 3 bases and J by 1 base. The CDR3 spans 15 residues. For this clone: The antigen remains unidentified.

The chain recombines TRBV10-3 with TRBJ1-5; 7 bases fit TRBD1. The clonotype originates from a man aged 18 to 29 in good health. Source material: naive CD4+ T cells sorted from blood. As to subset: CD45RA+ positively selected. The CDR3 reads CAISEQGLSNQPQHF. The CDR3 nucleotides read TGTGCCATCAGTGAACAGGGGCTAAGCAATCAGCCCCAGCATTTT.